The 19 T cell receptor beta chains below come from one sample, sequenced in a study of T cells expressing NK-cell markers. TCRdb re-called the 5' RACE reads and catalogs CDR3 proteins one per entry, DNA excluded. Recorded for this sample: over 350,000 distinct CDR3 sequences. The sample comprised blood T cells: a sorted CD56 or NKG2C T cell subset, CD4+ or CD8+ T cells, or bulk PBMC T cells (not recorded which). The receptors derive from a woman in her fifties or sixties in good health.

The rearrangement uses TRBV3-1 and TRBJ2-1; TCRdb reports TRBD2, a call that lacks DNA to check it against. The length of the CDR3 is 15 residues. Germline V CDR1 and CDR2: LGHDT, YNNKEL (reference sequence). CDR3 in amino acids: CASSHPSGRVNEQFF.

This chain connects TRBV14 to TRBJ2-7. The CDR3 spans 15 residues. The germline gives CDR1 SGHDN, CDR2 FVKESK. CDR3 protein: CASSQGGQPPYEQYF.

The chain has TRBV24-1 and TRBJ2-5; with no DNA, the TCRdb D assignment of TRBD2 cannot be verified. The germline V gene encodes CDR1 KGHDR and CDR2 SFDVKD. The CDR3 runs to 15 residues. CDR3 protein: CATSGGGPDGETQYF.

The V gene is TRBV29-1, the J gene TRBJ2-2; absent DNA, TCRdb's TRBD2 call cannot be checked. Looked up from germline, CDR1 is SQVTM and CDR2 is ANQGSEA. The CDR3 runs to 16 residues. CDR3: CSVGRLAGVSAGELFF.

J is TRBJ1-2 and V is TRBV15; the D call of TRBD1 rests on TCRdb alone, since no DNA is present to check it. This CDR3 region has 13 residues. CDR1 and CDR2 (germline): LNHNV, YYDKDF (reference sequence). CDR3 amino acids: CATSLRGNYGYTF.

The chain uses TRBV12-5 and TRBJ2-5; TCRdb picks TRBD1, but there is no DNA to check that call. The CDR3 spans 16 residues. Germline loops: CDR1 LGHNT, CDR2 FRNRAP. The CDR3 here is CASGFTPDGNQETQYF.

This chain joins TRBV14 and TRBJ2-1. Per germline, CDR1 SGHDN and CDR2 FVKESK. This CDR3 region has 13 residues. CDR3 residues: CASSQETPTTQFF.

This chain joins TRBV4-1 and TRBJ2-1. In germline, CDR1 is MGHRA, CDR2 YSYEKL. CDR3 length: 17 residues. The chain's CDR3 is CASSHERRVGSYNEQFF.

The chain combines TRBV29-1 with TRBJ1-1. The CDR3 loop spans 11 amino acids. CDR1 and CDR2 from the germline V gene are SQVTM and ANQGSEA. The CDR3 region is CSGQESAEAFF.

V and J are TRBV6-4 and TRBJ2-2; without DNA, the TCRdb call of TRBD1 cannot be checked. The CDR3 spans 17 residues. The germline gives CDR1 MRHNA, CDR2 SNTAGT. The CDR3 sequence is CASGSRPGQTNTGELFF.

The genes are TRBV14 and TRBJ2-7; the TCRdb call, TRBD2, lacks DNA for checking. CDR1 is SGHDN and CDR2 is FVKESK in the germline V gene. The CDR3 consists of 15 residues. The CDR3 here is CASSQKRLAMDEQYF.

The genes are TRBV10-2 and TRBJ2-5. CDR1 WSHSY and CDR2 SAAADI come from the germline V gene. The CDR3 loop spans 11 amino acids. The CDR3: CASSESGTQYF.

The V and J genes are TRBV10-3 and TRBJ2-1; TCRdb outputs TRBD1, but without DNA this stays unchecked. Germline V gives CDR1 ENHRY, CDR2 SYGVKD. There are 15 residues in the CDR3. CDR3 region: CAISESSGVYNEQFF.

V usage is TRBV29-1 and J usage is TRBJ2-5; TCRdb reports TRBD1, a call that lacks DNA to check it against. Germline CDR1 reads SQVTM; CDR2 reads ANQGSEA. The CDR3 loop spans 13 amino acids. Here the CDR3 reads CSVDGTLQETQYF.

The rearrangement links TRBV30 to TRBJ2-1; the D gene TCRdb calls, TRBD2, cannot be checked with no DNA. Germline-derived CDR1 and CDR2 are GTSNPN and SVGIG (reference sequence). This CDR3 spans 17 amino acids. The CDR3: CAWSVFYSGRAVDEQFF. Full variable domain (remainder filled in from reference TRBV30 and TRBJ2-1): SQTIHQWPATLVQPVGSPLSLECTVEGTSNPNLYWYRQAAGRGLQLLFYSVGIGQISSEVPQNLSASRPQDRQFILSSKKLLLSDSGFYLCAWSVFYSGRAVDEQFFGPGTRLTVL.

The gene calls are TRBV7-2 and TRBJ1-4; TCRdb proposes TRBD1, but this gene call is untestable without DNA. From germline, CDR1 is SGHTA and CDR2 FQGNSA. The CDR3 consists of 14 residues. The CDR3 region is CASSFRQWDEKLFF.

The chain couples TRBV4-2 to TRBJ2-1; TCRdb returns TRBD2, unconfirmable since there is no DNA. This CDR3 region has 16 residues. Germline V CDR1 and CDR2: LGHNA, YNFKEQ. This CDR3 reads CASSHTRGTSYNEQFF.

The chain has TRBV5-1 and TRBJ2-1; no DNA is available, so the TRBD2 call from TCRdb remains unchecked. CDR3 length equals 15 residues. Per germline, CDR1 SGHRS and CDR2 YFSETQ. The CDR3 loop reads CASSLPGGRYNEQFF.

The CDR3 spells CSAREGPEGFF. The chain has TRBV20-1 and TRBJ2-1; TCRdb names TRBD2, which stays unverified in the absence of DNA. The CDR3 extends over 11 amino acids. Germline V CDR1 and CDR2: DFQATT, SNEGSKA (reference sequence).